This T cell receptor (beta chain) was identified during a study of shared clonotypes between healthy human individuals. Overall study context: CD8 memory received one plate per donor, CD8 naive two, CD4 memory three and CD4 naive three.

Positive CCR7 selection of CD45RO-negative cells yielded the naive CD8 cells, and terminally differentiated effector memory CD45RA+ cells were excluded. The donor population consisted of healthy HIV-negative adults with no recent acute infections or vaccinations. The CDR3 runs 15 residues. The V gene's germline CDR1 is SGHDN and CDR2 FVKESK. Trimming shortened V by 0 bases and J by 12 bases, and 18 bases separated the two germline ends. In the case of this clone: The antigen is not known.

Study-level points and caveats: Compared with clonotypes that all four donors shared, non-shared clonotypes had lower generation probabilities. Rarefaction showed that sequencing of sorted subsets was incomplete (despite large depth).

Clones were sequenced by immunoSEQ multiplex PCR, and TCRdb holds only the in-frame ones, with some missing. The profile covers roughly 550,000 clones, with around 95% appearing a single time and 0.1% to 0.11% taken by the ten largest. The receptor's source is a woman aged 25-40 years in good health. The chain employs TRBV14 and TRBJ2-1, with a weak D call TRBD2 (7 bases). The source material was naive CD8+ T cells sorted from blood. In nucleotides, the CDR3 is TGTGCCAGCAGCCAAGATGCAGGGAGGGGGTTGGGGCAGTTCTTC. As protein: CASSQDAGRGLGQFF.